A selection of T cell receptor beta chains follows, all from one sample in a study of T cell changes during pregnancy in multiple sclerosis. Method: immunoSEQ multiplex PCR; TCRdb's copy keeps in-frame clones and lacks some. The sample includes 90,000 to 100,000 clones, about 91% seen only once; the top ten take more than 2%. The starting material was peripheral blood, obtained after pregnancy. These receptors originate from a female donor in good health, enrolled as a control in a pregnancy study. CDR3s include the opening cysteine and the closing phenylalanine or tryptophan. Fields, in order: J gene, V gene, clone size, D gene, CDR3 protein, CDR3 DNA. The D gene is left open where the match is weak. Only some rows state a clone size, as once, few, many or a class for expanded clones.

j_call: TRBJ2-5
v_call: TRBV30
clone_size: NA
d_call: NA
cdr3_aa: CAWSVGGAQETQYF
cdr3_nt: TGTGCCTGGAGTGTAGGTGGGGCCCAAGAGACCCAGTACTTC

j_call: TRBJ2-1
v_call: TRBV21-1
clone_size: once
d_call: NA
cdr3_aa: CASSHGTSGPVSNEQFF
cdr3_nt: TGTGCCAGCAGCCACGGGACTAGCGGGCCTGTTAGCAATGAGCAGTTCTTC

j_call: TRBJ1-2
v_call: TRBV29-1
clone_size: NA
d_call: NA
cdr3_aa: CSVGHSYGYTF
cdr3_nt: TGCAGCGTTGGACACTCTTATGGCTACACCTTC

j_call: TRBJ2-6
v_call: TRBV6-4
clone_size: NA
d_call: NA
cdr3_aa: CASTPVAGANVLTF
cdr3_nt: TGTGCCAGCACCCCAGTTGCTGGGGCCAACGTCCTGACTTTC

j_call: TRBJ2-2
v_call: TRBV10-3
clone_size: once
d_call: NA
cdr3_aa: CAISEVRDTGELFF
cdr3_nt: TGTGCCATCAGTGAGGTGAGGGACACCGGGGAGCTGTTTTTT

j_call: TRBJ2-2
v_call: TRBV19
clone_size: NA
d_call: TRBD1
cdr3_aa: CASSGLRGNKGELFF
cdr3_nt: TGTGCCAGTAGTGGCCTCAGGGGGAACAAGGGGGAGCTGTTTTTT

j_call: TRBJ1-1
v_call: TRBV5-4
clone_size: NA
d_call: NA
cdr3_aa: CASSRQTTENTEAFF
cdr3_nt: TGTGCCAGCAGCCGACAGACAACAGAGAACACTGAAGCTTTCTTT

j_call: TRBJ2-2
v_call: TRBV9
clone_size: once
d_call: TRBD1
cdr3_aa: CASSAGTGLTGELFF
cdr3_nt: TGTGCCAGCAGCGCGGGGACAGGGCTCACCGGGGAGCTGTTTTTT

j_call: TRBJ2-3
v_call: TRBV6-5
clone_size: NA
d_call: TRBD2
cdr3_aa: CASSSLAGGTDTQYF
cdr3_nt: TGTGCCAGCAGTTCACTAGCGGGAGGGACGGATACGCAGTATTTT

j_call: TRBJ1-1
v_call: TRBV5-4
clone_size: few
d_call: NA
cdr3_aa: CASSLTDSTEAFF
cdr3_nt: TGTGCCAGCAGCTTGACAGATAGCACTGAAGCTTTCTTT

j_call: TRBJ2-7
v_call: TRBV18
clone_size: NA
d_call: NA
cdr3_aa: CASSRETGRNEQYF
cdr3_nt: TGTGCCAGCTCACGCGAGACAGGTCGGAACGAGCAGTACTTC

j_call: TRBJ2-1
v_call: TRBV9
clone_size: NA
d_call: TRBD2
cdr3_aa: CASTDPGRLAGIINNEQFF
cdr3_nt: TGTGCCAGCACCGATCCAGGCCGGCTAGCGGGAATCATTAACAATGAGCAGTTCTTC

j_call: TRBJ1-1
v_call: TRBV15
clone_size: NA
d_call: TRBD1
cdr3_aa: CATSGDRGVTEAFF
cdr3_nt: TGTGCCACCAGCGGCGACAGGGGGGTCACTGAAGCTTTCTTT

j_call: TRBJ1-2
v_call: TRBV28
clone_size: NA
d_call: NA
cdr3_aa: CASSLSYGYTF
cdr3_nt: TGTGCCAGCAGTTTGAGCTATGGCTACACCTTC

j_call: TRBJ1-1
v_call: TRBV2
clone_size: NA
d_call: NA
cdr3_aa: CASSERGWNTEAFF
cdr3_nt: TGTGCCAGCAGTGAGCGGGGGTGGAACACTGAAGCTTTCTTT

j_call: TRBJ1-3
v_call: TRBV10-3
clone_size: NA
d_call: TRBD1
cdr3_aa: CAISPIKPRQGAALLYF
cdr3_nt: TGTGCCATCAGCCCGATAAAGCCACGACAGGGGGCGGCTCTTCTATATTTT

j_call: TRBJ1-2
v_call: TRBV19
clone_size: NA
d_call: NA
cdr3_aa: CASSIVRDLGYGYTF
cdr3_nt: TGTGCCAGTAGTATAGTCCGGGATCTGGGATATGGCTACACCTTC

j_call: TRBJ2-1
v_call: TRBV6-5
clone_size: NA
d_call: TRBD1
cdr3_aa: CASSPGQIYNEQFF
cdr3_nt: TGTGCCAGCAGTCCGGGACAGATTTACAATGAGCAGTTCTTC

j_call: TRBJ2-7
v_call: TRBV7-9
clone_size: NA
d_call: NA
cdr3_aa: CASRPDSNSYEQYF
cdr3_nt: TGTGCCAGCAGGCCGGACAGCAACTCCTACGAGCAGTACTTC

j_call: TRBJ2-7
v_call: TRBV2
clone_size: NA
d_call: NA
cdr3_aa: CASSGGAGEQYF
cdr3_nt: TGTGCCAGCAGTGGCGGAGCGGGCGAGCAGTACTTC

j_call: TRBJ2-1
v_call: TRBV13
clone_size: once
d_call: NA
cdr3_aa: CASSFRGGLGEQFF
cdr3_nt: TGTGCCAGCAGCTTTAGAGGGGGATTGGGTGAGCAGTTCTTC

j_call: TRBJ1-1
v_call: TRBV27
clone_size: once
d_call: TRBD1
cdr3_aa: CASRRYGTAEAFF
cdr3_nt: TGTGCCAGCAGACGATACGGGACAGCCGAAGCTTTCTTT

j_call: TRBJ2-6
v_call: TRBV29-1
clone_size: NA
d_call: NA
cdr3_aa: CSARADTGANVLTF
cdr3_nt: TGCAGCGCCCGCGCCGATACTGGGGCCAACGTCCTGACTTTC

j_call: TRBJ2-7
v_call: TRBV5-1
clone_size: NA
d_call: TRBD2
cdr3_aa: CASSLLAGSRPTTNEQYF
cdr3_nt: TGCGCCAGCAGCCTCCTAGCGGGGTCACGTCCCACCACTAACGAGCAGTACTTC

j_call: TRBJ1-2
v_call: TRBV5-5
clone_size: NA
d_call: NA
cdr3_aa: CASSLGTTNYGYTF
cdr3_nt: TGTGCCAGCAGCTTGGGGACAACTAACTATGGCTACACCTTC

j_call: TRBJ2-7
v_call: TRBV11-2
clone_size: NA
d_call: NA
cdr3_aa: CASSSQGGGYEQYF
cdr3_nt: TGTGCCAGCAGCTCACAGGGGGGGGGCTACGAGCAGTACTTC

j_call: TRBJ1-2
v_call: TRBV5-1
clone_size: NA
d_call: NA
cdr3_aa: CASSPAGGDYGYTF
cdr3_nt: TGCGCCAGCAGCCCGGCGGGGGGAGACTATGGCTACACCTTC

j_call: TRBJ2-7
v_call: TRBV5-1
clone_size: NA
d_call: NA
cdr3_aa: CASSPVNNYEQYF
cdr3_nt: TGCGCCAGCAGCCCCGTAAATAACTACGAGCAGTACTTC

j_call: TRBJ2-1
v_call: TRBV4-2
clone_size: once
d_call: TRBD2
cdr3_aa: CASSIRLAGGPTEQFF
cdr3_nt: TGTGCCAGCAGCATCCGACTAGCGGGAGGGCCGACTGAGCAGTTCTTC

j_call: TRBJ2-1
v_call: TRBV7-3
clone_size: NA
d_call: NA
cdr3_aa: CASSLSADWSSYNEQFF
cdr3_nt: TGTGCCAGCAGCTTATCGGCAGACTGGAGCTCCTACAATGAGCAGTTCTTC

j_call: TRBJ2-7
v_call: TRBV18
clone_size: few
d_call: TRBD2
cdr3_aa: CASSPPGLADYEQYF
cdr3_nt: TGTGCCAGCTCTCCACCGGGACTAGCGGATTACGAGCAGTACTTC

j_call: TRBJ1-5
v_call: TRBV5-1
clone_size: NA
d_call: NA
cdr3_aa: CASSLDGSSNQPQHF
cdr3_nt: TGCGCCAGCAGCTTGGATGGTAGTAGCAATCAGCCCCAGCATTTT

j_call: TRBJ1-3
v_call: TRBV6-5
clone_size: NA
d_call: NA
cdr3_aa: CASRAEISGNTIYF
cdr3_nt: TGTGCCAGCAGAGCGGAAATCTCTGGAAACACCATATATTTT

j_call: TRBJ2-5
v_call: TRBV11-2
clone_size: NA
d_call: TRBD2
cdr3_aa: CASSTTSGGAWETQYF
cdr3_nt: TGTGCCAGCAGCACCACTAGCGGGGGGGCTTGGGAGACCCAGTACTTC

j_call: TRBJ1-3
v_call: TRBV19
clone_size: NA
d_call: TRBD1
cdr3_aa: CASSGTAGNTIYF
cdr3_nt: TGTGCCAGTAGTGGGACAGCTGGAAACACCATATATTTT

j_call: TRBJ2-5
v_call: TRBV7-8
clone_size: NA
d_call: TRBD1
cdr3_aa: CASSYDRGETQYF
cdr3_nt: TGTGCCAGCAGCTACGACAGGGGAGAGACCCAGTACTTC

j_call: TRBJ1-3
v_call: TRBV9
clone_size: NA
d_call: NA
cdr3_aa: CASSVWPTGSAGNTIYF
cdr3_nt: TGTGCCAGCAGCGTATGGCCCACAGGGTCTGCTGGAAACACCATATATTTT

j_call: TRBJ2-7
v_call: TRBV11-2
clone_size: NA
d_call: TRBD1
cdr3_aa: CASSPGTGVRYEQYF
cdr3_nt: TGTGCCAGCAGCCCGGGGACAGGGGTAAGGTACGAGCAGTACTTC

j_call: TRBJ1-5
v_call: TRBV7-3
clone_size: NA
d_call: NA
cdr3_aa: CASSPTGSEQPQHF
cdr3_nt: TGTGCCAGCAGCCCCACCGGATCGGAGCAGCCCCAGCATTTT

j_call: TRBJ2-3
v_call: TRBV4-1
clone_size: NA
d_call: TRBD2
cdr3_aa: CASSQVGSGDTDTQYF
cdr3_nt: TGCGCCAGCAGCCAAGTAGGTAGCGGGGACACAGATACGCAGTATTTT

j_call: TRBJ2-5
v_call: TRBV9
clone_size: NA
d_call: TRBD2
cdr3_aa: CASSNYGGGGETQYF
cdr3_nt: TGTGCCAGCAGCAATTACGGGGGGGGCGGAGAGACCCAGTACTTC

j_call: TRBJ1-5
v_call: TRBV5-5
clone_size: NA
d_call: TRBD1
cdr3_aa: CASSPITGGLNQPQHF
cdr3_nt: TGTGCCAGCAGTCCCATTACAGGGGGGTTGAATCAGCCCCAGCATTTT

j_call: TRBJ1-4
v_call: TRBV18
clone_size: once
d_call: TRBD1
cdr3_aa: CASSPRDSNEKLFF
cdr3_nt: TGTGCCAGCTCGCCCCGGGACAGTAATGAAAAACTGTTTTTT

j_call: TRBJ1-5
v_call: TRBV6-5
clone_size: NA
d_call: TRBD1
cdr3_aa: CASRLGTDRGQPQHF
cdr3_nt: TGTGCCAGCAGACTTGGGACAGATCGGGGTCAGCCCCAGCATTTT

j_call: TRBJ1-3
v_call: TRBV6-1
clone_size: NA
d_call: TRBD1
cdr3_aa: CASSEAGTAGNTIYF
cdr3_nt: TGTGCCAGCAGTGAAGCGGGGACAGCTGGAAACACCATATATTTT

j_call: TRBJ2-7
v_call: TRBV29-1
clone_size: NA
d_call: NA
cdr3_aa: CSVEDRGRNEQYF
cdr3_nt: TGCAGCGTTGAAGACAGGGGGAGGAACGAGCAGTACTTC

j_call: TRBJ1-5
v_call: TRBV7-2
clone_size: NA
d_call: TRBD1
cdr3_aa: CASSSGQGRNQPQHF
cdr3_nt: TGTGCCAGCAGCTCCGGACAGGGTAGAAATCAGCCCCAGCATTTT

j_call: TRBJ1-1
v_call: TRBV5-1
clone_size: NA
d_call: NA
cdr3_aa: CASSYTRNTEAFF
cdr3_nt: TGCGCCAGCAGCTATACACGGAACACTGAAGCTTTCTTT

j_call: TRBJ1-1
v_call: TRBV9
clone_size: NA
d_call: NA
cdr3_aa: CASSVDQGLGTEAFF
cdr3_nt: TGTGCCAGCAGCGTGGACCAGGGTCTGGGCACTGAAGCTTTCTTT

j_call: TRBJ2-7
v_call: TRBV6-1
clone_size: NA
d_call: TRBD1
cdr3_aa: CASKPGQGGIYEQYF
cdr3_nt: TGTGCCAGTAAGCCGGGACAGGGGGGAATCTACGAGCAGTACTTC

j_call: TRBJ1-3
v_call: TRBV6-1
clone_size: NA
d_call: NA
cdr3_aa: CASSRDGGKGNTIYF
cdr3_nt: TGTGCCAGCAGTCGGGATGGGGGGAAGGGAAACACCATATATTTT